A single sample is the source of the 14 T cell receptor beta chains below, sequenced in a study of T cell responses to AZD1222 COVID-19 vaccine. The data were produced by immunoSEQ multiplex PCR, yet TCRdb's version contains in-frame clones alone and is incomplete. The table includes roughly 100,000 clones, around 87% detected once. Sequencing was performed on peripheral blood, taken on day 0 of AZD1222 vaccination. The receptor source for this set is an adult in good health.

The chain employs TRBV5-1 and TRBJ2-2; D uncertain. CDR1 is SGHRS and CDR2 is YFSETQ in the germline V gene. V lost 5 bases, J lost 2 bases, and 7 bases lay in between. This CDR3 spans 13 amino acids. Written as DNA, the CDR3 is TGCGCCAGCAGTCTAACCAACACCGGGGAGCTGTTTTTT. Amino acid sequence: CASSLTNTGELFF.

V and J are TRBV19 and TRBJ1-3; D is ambiguous. The CDR3 totals 18 residues. The V gene lost 4 bases and the J gene lost 2 bases, with 21 bases spanning the gap. Germline loops: CDR1 LNHDA, CDR2 SQIVND (reference sequence). CDR3 region: CASSKTHFIHIAGNTIYF. The DNA for the CDR3 is TGTGCCAGTAGTAAGACCCATTTTATTCATATCGCTGGAAACACCATATATTTT.

V is TRBV19 and J is TRBJ1-5; no reliable D call. Germline V gene lookup returns CDR1 LNHDA and CDR2 SQIVND (reference sequence). This CDR3 region has 14 residues. V lost 4 bases and J lost 5, with 12 bases in between. The CDR3 DNA reads as TGTGCCAGTAGTAATCCCGGGAGACATCAGCCCCAGCATTTT. Translating it yields CASSNPGRHQPQHF.

The chain links TRBV5-4 to TRBJ1-2; 8 bases fit TRBD1. This CDR3 is built from 18 residues. The trim removed 4 bases at V and 5 bases at J, leaving 19 bases unmatched. Germline V gene sequence: CDR1 SGHNT, CDR2 YYREEE (reference sequence). The CDR3 DNA sequence: TGTGCCAGCAGCACAAACCGGGACAGGATAAAAGGGGGGTATGGCTACACCTTC. It specifies CASSTNRDRIKGGYGYTF.

The CDR3 DNA sequence: TGTGCCAGCAGCCCCCCTATCGATGCCTACAATGAGCAGTTCTTC. Its protein product is CASSPPIDAYNEQFF. This chain joins TRBV7-9 and TRBJ2-1; D not resolved. Germline CDR1 reads SEHNR; CDR2 reads FQNEAQ (reference sequence). This CDR3 contains 15 residues. Trimming took off 5 bases at V and 2 bases at J, with 13 bases between the two ends.

About this clone: A junction end diverges from the germline sequence, so it may reflect a read error. This chain links TRBV7-7 with TRBJ2-5; TRBD2 matches at 11 bases. The CDR3 has 16 residues. Germline V CDR1 and CDR2: SSHAT, FNYEAQ (reference sequence). The DNA for the CDR3 is TGTGCTAGCAGCTTAGGTAGCGGGGGGGCCGGAGAGACCCAGTACTTC. Protein: CASSLGSGGAGETQYF. Supplemented by reference TRBV7-7 and TRBJ2-5, the full variable domain reads GAGVSQSPRYKVTKRGQDVTLRCDPISSHATLYWYQQALGQGPEFLTYFNYEAQPDKSGLPSDRFSAERPEGSISTLTIQRTEQRDSAMYRCASSLGSGGAGETQYFGPGTRLLVL.

The chain uses TRBV5-6 and TRBJ1-2; 8 bases are a match to TRBD1. Germline-derived CDR1 and CDR2 are SGHDT and YYEEEE. This CDR3 has 13 residues. The ends lost 5 bases at V and 8 bases at J; junction bases unmatched: 8. CDR3 residues: CASRLSGGGGYTF. CDR3 nucleotide sequence: TGTGCCAGCAGGCTCTCAGGGGGCGGAGGCTACACCTTC.

This clone has only one observation. This chain connects TRBV12-3 or TRBV12-4 to TRBJ2-7; tentatively, D is TRBD1 or TRBD2 (6 bases each). V was shortened by 5 bases and J by 5 bases, with 13 bases between the two germline ends. The CDR3 extends over 13 amino acids. The CDR3 reads CASSKVGGHEQYF. CDR3 in DNA: TGTGCCAGCAGTAAGGTGGGGGGCCACGAGCAGTACTTC.

V gene TRBV7-2 combines with J gene TRBJ2-5; the D gene is possibly TRBD1 (5 bases). This CDR3 is built from 15 residues. Deletions cut 5 bases from V and 1 base from J, with 14 bases between. From germline, CDR1 is SGHTA and CDR2 FQGNSA. The CDR3 DNA reads TGTGCCAGCAGCACTAATAAAGGGGCCCAAGAGACCCAGTACTTC. Translation: CASSTNKGAQETQYF.

This clone occurred once. The chain is built from TRBV3-1 (or the pseudogene TRBV3-2) and TRBJ1-6; D gene ambiguous. There are 14 residues in the CDR3. The V gene's germline CDR1 is LGHDT and CDR2 YNNKEL (reference sequence). V was cut by 3 bases and J by 7 bases, with 10 bases left in between. The CDR3 DNA is TGTGCCAGCAGCCATAGGCAGATAAATTCACCCCTCCACTTT. Translation: CASSHRQINSPLHF.

This clone was recorded only once. The chain is built from TRBV2 and TRBJ2-7; D may be TRBD2 (6 bases). CDR1 and CDR2 from the germline V gene are SNHLY and FYNNEI. V lost 1 base to trimming and J lost 2 bases, with 18 bases between them. The CDR3 totals 17 residues. For the CDR3, the DNA is TGTGCCAGCAGTGAAGTGGAAGGACTATCCCCAACCTACGAGCAGTACTTC. Translated: CASSEVEGLSPTYEQYF.

V usage is TRBV5-1 and J usage is TRBJ1-1; TRBD1 might be the D (5 bases). Trimming stripped 3 bases from V and 2 bases from J, with 11 bases between. The CDR3 loop spans 14 amino acids. Germline loops: CDR1 SGHRS, CDR2 YFSETQ. The CDR3 nucleotides are TGCGCCAGCAGCTGGGACGGTGGAAACACTGAAGCTTTCTTT. Protein product: CASSWDGGNTEAFF.

The genes are TRBV4-3 and TRBJ2-6; the D gene is possibly TRBD2 (5 bases). Germline V gene lookup returns CDR1 LGHNA and CDR2 YSLEER. The V and J ends lost 6 bases and 3 bases respectively, with 21 bases between them. This CDR3 is built from 18 residues. CDR3 bases: TGCGCCAGCAGTGAGTTTGGGATGCCTGGACTTGGGGCCAACGTCCTGACTTTC. It translates to CASSEFGMPGLGANVLTF.

The V and J genes are TRBV5-5 and TRBJ2-5; tentatively, D is TRBD2 (6 bases). The CDR3 loop spans 16 amino acids. V lost 1 base and J lost 3, with 16 bases in between. CDR1 SGHKS and CDR2 YYEKEE come from the germline V gene (reference sequence). The CDR3 region is CASSLFRGGSKETQYF. The CDR3 coding sequence is TGTGCCAGCAGCTTGTTCCGGGGAGGATCTAAAGAGACCCAGTACTTC.